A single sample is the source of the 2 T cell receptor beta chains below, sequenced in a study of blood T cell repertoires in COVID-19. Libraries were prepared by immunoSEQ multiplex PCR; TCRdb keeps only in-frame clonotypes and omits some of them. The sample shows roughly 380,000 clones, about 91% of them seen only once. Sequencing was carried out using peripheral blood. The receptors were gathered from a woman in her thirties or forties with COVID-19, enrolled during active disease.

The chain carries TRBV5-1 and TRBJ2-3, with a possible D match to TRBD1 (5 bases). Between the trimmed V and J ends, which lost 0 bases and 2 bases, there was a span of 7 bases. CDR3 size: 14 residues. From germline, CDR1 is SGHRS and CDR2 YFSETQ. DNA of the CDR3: TGCGCCAGCAGCTTGGCCAGGGCCACAGATACGCAGTATTTT. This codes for CASSLARATDTQYF.

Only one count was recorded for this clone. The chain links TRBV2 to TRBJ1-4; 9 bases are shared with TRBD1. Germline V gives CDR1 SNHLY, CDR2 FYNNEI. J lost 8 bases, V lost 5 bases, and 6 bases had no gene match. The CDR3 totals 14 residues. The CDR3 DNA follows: TGTGCCAGCAGTACAGGGGGCGCCGTGGAAAAACTGTTTTTT. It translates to CASSTGGAVEKLFF.